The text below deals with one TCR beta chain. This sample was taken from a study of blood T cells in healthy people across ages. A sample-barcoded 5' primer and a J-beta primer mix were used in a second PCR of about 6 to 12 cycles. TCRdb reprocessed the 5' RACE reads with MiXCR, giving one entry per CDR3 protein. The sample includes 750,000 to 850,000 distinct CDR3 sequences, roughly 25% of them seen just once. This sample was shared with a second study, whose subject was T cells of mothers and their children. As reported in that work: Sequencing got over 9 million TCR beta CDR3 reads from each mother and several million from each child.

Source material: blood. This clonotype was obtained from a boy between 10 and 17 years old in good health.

In DNA, the CDR3 is TGCGCCAGCAGCCAAGATGCCAGACTCTATGGCTACACCTTC. It codes for CASSQDARLYGYTF. The rearrangement uses TRBV4-3 and TRBJ1-2; D is ambiguous. CDR1 is LGHNA, CDR2 YSLEER, per germline. This CDR3 has 14 residues. V was clipped by 0 bases and J by 4 bases, with 9 bases between them.